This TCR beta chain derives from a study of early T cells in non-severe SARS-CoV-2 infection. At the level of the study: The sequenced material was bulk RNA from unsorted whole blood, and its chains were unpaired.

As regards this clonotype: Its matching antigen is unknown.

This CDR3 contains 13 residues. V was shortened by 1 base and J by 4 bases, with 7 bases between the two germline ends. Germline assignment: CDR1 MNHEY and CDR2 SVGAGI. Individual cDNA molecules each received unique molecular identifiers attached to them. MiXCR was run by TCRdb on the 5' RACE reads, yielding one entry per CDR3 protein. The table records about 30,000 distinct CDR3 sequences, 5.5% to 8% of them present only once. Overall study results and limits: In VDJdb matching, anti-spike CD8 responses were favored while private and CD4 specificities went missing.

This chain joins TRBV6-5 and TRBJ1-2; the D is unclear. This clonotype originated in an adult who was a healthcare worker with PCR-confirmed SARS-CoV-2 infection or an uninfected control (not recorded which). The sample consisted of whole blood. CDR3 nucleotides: TGTGCCAGCAGTTACTTCCGCAGCTATGGCTACACCTTC. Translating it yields CASSYFRSYGYTF.